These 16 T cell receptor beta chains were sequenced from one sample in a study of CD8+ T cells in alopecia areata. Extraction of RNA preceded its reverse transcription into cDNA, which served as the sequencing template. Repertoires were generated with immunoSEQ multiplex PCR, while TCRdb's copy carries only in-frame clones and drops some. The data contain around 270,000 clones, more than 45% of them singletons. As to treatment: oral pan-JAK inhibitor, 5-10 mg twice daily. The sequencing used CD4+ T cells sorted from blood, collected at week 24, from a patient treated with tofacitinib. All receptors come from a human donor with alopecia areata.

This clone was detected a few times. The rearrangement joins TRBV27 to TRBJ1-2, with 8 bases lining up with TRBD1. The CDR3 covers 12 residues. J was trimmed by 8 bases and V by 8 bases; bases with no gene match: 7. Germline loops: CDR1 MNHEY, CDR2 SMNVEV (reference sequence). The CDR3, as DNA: TGTGCCAGCGGGACAGGTCCTTTGGGCTACACCTTC. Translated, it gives CASGTGPLGYTF.

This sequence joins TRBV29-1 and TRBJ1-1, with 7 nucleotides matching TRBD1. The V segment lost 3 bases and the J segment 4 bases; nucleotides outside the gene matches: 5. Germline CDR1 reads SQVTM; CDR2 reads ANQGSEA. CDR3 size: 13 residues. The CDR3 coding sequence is TGCAGCGTTGAGACAGGGATGGCCACTGAAGCTTTCTTT. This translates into CSVETGMATEAFF.

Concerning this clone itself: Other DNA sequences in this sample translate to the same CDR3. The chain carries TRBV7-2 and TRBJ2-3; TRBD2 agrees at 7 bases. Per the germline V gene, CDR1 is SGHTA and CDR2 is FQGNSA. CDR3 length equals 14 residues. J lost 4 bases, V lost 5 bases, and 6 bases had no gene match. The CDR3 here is CASSPGLDADTQYF. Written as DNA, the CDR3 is TGTGCCAGCAGCCCCGGACTAGATGCAGATACGCAGTATTTT.

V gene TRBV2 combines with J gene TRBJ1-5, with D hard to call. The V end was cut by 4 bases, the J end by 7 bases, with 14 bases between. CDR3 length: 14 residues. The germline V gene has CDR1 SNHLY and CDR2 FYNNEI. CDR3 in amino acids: CASSGAAVTQPQHF. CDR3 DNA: TGTGCCAGCAGTGGAGCAGCTGTAACGCAGCCCCAGCATTTT.

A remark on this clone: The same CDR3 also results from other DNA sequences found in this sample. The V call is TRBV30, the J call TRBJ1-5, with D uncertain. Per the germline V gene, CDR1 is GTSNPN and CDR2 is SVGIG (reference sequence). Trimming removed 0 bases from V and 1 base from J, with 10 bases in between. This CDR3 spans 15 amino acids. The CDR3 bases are TGTGCCTGGAGTGTAAAGGGTTTGAGCAATCAGCCCCAGCATTTT. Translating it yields CAWSVKGLSNQPQHF.

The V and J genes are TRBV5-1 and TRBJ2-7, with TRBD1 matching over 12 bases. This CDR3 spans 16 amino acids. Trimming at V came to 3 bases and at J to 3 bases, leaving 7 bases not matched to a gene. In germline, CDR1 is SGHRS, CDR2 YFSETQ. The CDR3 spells CASSSRRDRGRYEQYF. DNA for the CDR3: TGCGCCAGCAGCTCCCGCCGGGACAGGGGGCGCTACGAGCAGTACTTC.

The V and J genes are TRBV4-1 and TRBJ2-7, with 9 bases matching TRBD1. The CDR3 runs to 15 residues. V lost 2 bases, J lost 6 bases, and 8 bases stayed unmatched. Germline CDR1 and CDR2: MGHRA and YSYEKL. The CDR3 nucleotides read TGCGCCAGCAGCCAAACGACAGGGGGAGTTTCCGAGCAGTACTTC. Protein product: CASSQTTGGVSEQYF.

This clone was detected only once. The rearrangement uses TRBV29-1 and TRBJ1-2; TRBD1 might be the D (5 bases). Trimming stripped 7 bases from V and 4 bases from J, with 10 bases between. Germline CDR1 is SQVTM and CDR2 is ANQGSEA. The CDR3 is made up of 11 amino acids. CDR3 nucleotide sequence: TGCAGCGCCGAGACAGTCTATGGCTACACCTTC. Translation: CSAETVYGYTF.

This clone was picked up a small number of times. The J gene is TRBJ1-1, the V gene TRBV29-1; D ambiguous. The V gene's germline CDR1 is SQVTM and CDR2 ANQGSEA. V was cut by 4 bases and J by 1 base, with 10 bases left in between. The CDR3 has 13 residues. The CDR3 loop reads CSVVVRSNTEAFF. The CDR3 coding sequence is TGCAGCGTTGTGGTAAGATCGAACACTGAAGCTTTCTTT.

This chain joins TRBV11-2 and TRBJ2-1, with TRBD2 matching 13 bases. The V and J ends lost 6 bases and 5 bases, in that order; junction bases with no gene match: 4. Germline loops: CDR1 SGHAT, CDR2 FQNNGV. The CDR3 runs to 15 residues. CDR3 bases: TGTGCCAGCAGGGCCGGGACTAGCGGGGACAATGAGCAGTTCTTC. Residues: CASRAGTSGDNEQFF.

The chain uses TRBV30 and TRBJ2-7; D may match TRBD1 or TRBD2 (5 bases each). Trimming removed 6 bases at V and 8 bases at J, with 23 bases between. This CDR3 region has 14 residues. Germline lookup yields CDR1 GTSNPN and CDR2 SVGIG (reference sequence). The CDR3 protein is CACPTPGPAGQQYF. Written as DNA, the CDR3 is TGTGCCTGCCCCACCCCGGGGCCTGCCGGGCAGCAGTACTTC.

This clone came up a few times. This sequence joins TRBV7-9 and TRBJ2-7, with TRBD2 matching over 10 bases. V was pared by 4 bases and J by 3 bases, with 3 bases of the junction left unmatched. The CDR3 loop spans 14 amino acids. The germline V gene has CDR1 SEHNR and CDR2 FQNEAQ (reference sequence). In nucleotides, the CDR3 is TGTGCCAGCAGCTCATCTAGCGGGGGCTACGAGCAGTACTTC. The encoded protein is CASSSSSGGYEQYF. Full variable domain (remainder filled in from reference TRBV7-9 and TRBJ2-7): DTGVSQNPRHKITKRGQNVTFRCDPISEHNRLYWYRQTLGQGPEFLTYFQNEAQLEKSRLLSDRFSAERPKGSFSTLEIQRTEQGDSAMYLCASSSSSGGYEQYFGPGTRLTVT.

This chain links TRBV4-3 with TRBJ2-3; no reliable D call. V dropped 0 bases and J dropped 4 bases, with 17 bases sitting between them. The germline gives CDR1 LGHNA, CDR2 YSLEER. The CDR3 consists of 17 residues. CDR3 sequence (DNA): TGCGCCAGCAGCCAAGATAGCTACCGGCAGGAACCAGATACGCAGTATTTT. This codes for CASSQDSYRQEPDTQYF.

In nucleotides, the CDR3 is TGTGCCAGCAAAGAGAGACAGGGGAAAAACATTCAGTACTTC. Encoded protein: CASKERQGKNIQYF. This chain links TRBV2 with TRBJ2-4, with TRBD1 matching 8 bases. CDR1 SNHLY and CDR2 FYNNEI come from the germline V gene. This CDR3 contains 14 residues. With 7 bases clipped from V and 4 bases from J, the junction kept 6 bases outside the gene matches.

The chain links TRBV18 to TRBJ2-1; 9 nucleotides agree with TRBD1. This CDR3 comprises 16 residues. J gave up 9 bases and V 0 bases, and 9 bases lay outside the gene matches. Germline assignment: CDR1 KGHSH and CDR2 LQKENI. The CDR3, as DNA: TGTGCCAGCTCACCACCGTGGGACAGGGAAGGTGGTGAGCAGTTCTTC. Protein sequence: CASSPPWDREGGEQFF.

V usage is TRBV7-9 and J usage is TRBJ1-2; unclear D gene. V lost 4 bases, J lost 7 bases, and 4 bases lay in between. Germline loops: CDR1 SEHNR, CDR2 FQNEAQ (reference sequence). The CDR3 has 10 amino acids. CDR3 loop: CASSSSGYTF. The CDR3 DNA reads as TGTGCCAGCAGCTCATCTGGCTACACCTTC.